The entry below gives a single TCR beta chain sequence along with its context. In the source study's methods: For nucleated cells, counts were estimated from reference gene primer amplification. Generated by immunoSEQ multiplex PCR, the TCRdb table keeps only in-frame clones and is missing some. Clone size and V and J calls were adopted from that table, with D and trimming inferred from the DNA. The sample shows roughly 200,000 clones, around 80% of them seen only once. The data are from a study of blood T cell repertoires in COVID-19. Study-wide background: Samples representing acute and convalescent COVID-19 were sourced from the United States, Italy and Spain. Sources were T cells, B-cell-depleted T cells, or PBMCs; the material itself was cDNA or gDNA.

Trimming removed 4 bases from V and 4 bases from J, with 10 bases in between. CDR1 is LNHDA and CDR2 is SQIVND in the germline V gene (reference sequence). The CDR3 is made up of 14 amino acids. Material for sequencing was peripheral blood. The V gene is TRBV19, the J gene TRBJ2-2; a possible D gene is TRBD2 (6 bases). The source of this sequence is a woman in her seventies with acute or convalescent COVID-19. The CDR3 loop reads CASSTGAGTGELFF. CDR3 DNA sequence: TGTGCCAGTAGTACCGGAGCGGGCACCGGGGAGCTGTTTTTT. The entire variable domain, with the rest obtained from reference TRBV19 and TRBJ2-2, is as follows: DGGITQSPKYLFRKEGQNVTLSCEQNLNHDAMYWYRQDPGQGLRLIYYSQIVNDFQKGDIAEGYSVSREKKESFPLTVTSAQKNPTAFYLCASSTGAGTGELFFGEGSRLTVL.